The T cell receptor (beta chain) described here comes from a study of response to subunit inactivated influenza vaccine. The germline V gene has CDR1 MNHEY and CDR2 SVGEGT. After removal of 6 bases from V and 8 bases from J, the junction contained 9 bases not matched to a gene. CDR3 length equals 15 residues. In this sample, this clonotype turned up a few times. TCRdb re-called the RT-PCR reads with MiXCR, one entry per CDR3 protein. Of roughly 630,000 distinct CDR3 sequences in the sample, about 15% were seen once. J is TRBJ1-4 and V is TRBV6-2 or TRBV6-3; 10 bases match TRBD1. The clonotype was recovered from a man in his fifties who received an inactivated influenza vaccine. This material consisted of PBMCs from blood, taken around 15 days before vaccination. The chain's CDR3 is CASRLSGTGEEKLFF. As DNA, the CDR3 is TGTGCCAGCAGATTATCCGGGACAGGGGAAGAAAAACTGTTTTTT.